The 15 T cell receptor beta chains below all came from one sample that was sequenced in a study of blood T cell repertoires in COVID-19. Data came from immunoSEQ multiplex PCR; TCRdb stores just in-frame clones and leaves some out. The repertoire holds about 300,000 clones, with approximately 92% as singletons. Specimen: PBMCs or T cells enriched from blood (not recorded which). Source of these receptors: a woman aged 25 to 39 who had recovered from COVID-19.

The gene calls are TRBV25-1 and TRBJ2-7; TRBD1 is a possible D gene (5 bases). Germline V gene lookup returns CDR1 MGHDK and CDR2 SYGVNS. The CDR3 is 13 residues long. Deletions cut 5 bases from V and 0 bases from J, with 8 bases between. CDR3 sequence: CASSLQVSYEQYF. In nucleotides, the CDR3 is TGTGCCAGCAGTTTACAGGTCTCCTACGAGCAGTACTTC.

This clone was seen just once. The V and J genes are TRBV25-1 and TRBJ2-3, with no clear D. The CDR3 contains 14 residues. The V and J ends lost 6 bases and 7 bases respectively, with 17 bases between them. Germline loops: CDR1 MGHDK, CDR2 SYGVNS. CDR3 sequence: CASSQSDHENTQYF. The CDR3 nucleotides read TGTGCCAGCAGCCAATCTGATCACGAGAATACGCAGTATTTT.

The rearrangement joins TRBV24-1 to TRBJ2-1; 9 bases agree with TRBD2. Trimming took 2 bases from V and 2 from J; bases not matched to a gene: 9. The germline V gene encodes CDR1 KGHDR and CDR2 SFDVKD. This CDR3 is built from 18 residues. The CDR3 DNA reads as TGTGCCACCAGTGATTCGTCTAGCGGGGCCGGAGCCTACAATGAGCAGTTCTTC. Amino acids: CATSDSSSGAGAYNEQFF.

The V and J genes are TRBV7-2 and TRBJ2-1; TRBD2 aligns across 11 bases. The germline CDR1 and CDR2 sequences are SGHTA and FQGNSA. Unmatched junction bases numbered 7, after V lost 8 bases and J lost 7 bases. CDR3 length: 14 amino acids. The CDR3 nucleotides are TGTGCCAGCGGAAGACTAGCGGGAAAAAATGAGCAGTTCTTC. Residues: CASGRLAGKNEQFF.

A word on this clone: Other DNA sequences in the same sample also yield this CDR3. Written as DNA, the CDR3 is TGTGCCAGCAGCTTAGCTAGCGGGTACACCGGGGAGCTGTTTTTT. This translates into CASSLASGYTGELFF. The J gene is TRBJ2-2, the V gene TRBV7-9; TRBD2 aligns across 7 bases. Germline-derived CDR1 and CDR2 are SEHNR and FQNEAQ (reference sequence). The length of the CDR3 is 15 residues. Trimming removed 0 bases from V and 3 bases from J; junction bases left unmatched: 1.

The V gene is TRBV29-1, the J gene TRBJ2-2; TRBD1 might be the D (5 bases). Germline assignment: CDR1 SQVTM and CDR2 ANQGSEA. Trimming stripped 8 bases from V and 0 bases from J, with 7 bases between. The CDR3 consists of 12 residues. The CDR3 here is CSQQANTGELFF. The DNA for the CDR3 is TGCAGCCAACAGGCGAACACCGGGGAGCTGTTTTTT.

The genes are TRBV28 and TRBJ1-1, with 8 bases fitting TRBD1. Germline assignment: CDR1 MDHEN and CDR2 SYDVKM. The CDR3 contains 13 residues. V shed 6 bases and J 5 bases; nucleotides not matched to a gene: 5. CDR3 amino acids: CASRDRETTEAFF. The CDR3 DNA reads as TGTGCCAGCAGGGACAGGGAAACTACTGAAGCTTTCTTT.

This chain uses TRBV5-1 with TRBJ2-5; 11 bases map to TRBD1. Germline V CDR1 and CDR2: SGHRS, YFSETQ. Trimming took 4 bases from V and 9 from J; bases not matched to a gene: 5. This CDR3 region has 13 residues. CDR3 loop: CASSPGTGGAQYF. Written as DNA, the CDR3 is TGCGCCAGCAGCCCGGGGACAGGGGGAGCCCAGTACTTC.

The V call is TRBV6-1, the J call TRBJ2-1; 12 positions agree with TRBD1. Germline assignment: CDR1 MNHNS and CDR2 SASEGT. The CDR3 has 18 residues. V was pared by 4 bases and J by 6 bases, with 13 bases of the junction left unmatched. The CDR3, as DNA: TGTGCCAGCAGTGCTCTTTCCGGGGGACAGGGGGCCGGCAATGAGCAGTTCTTC. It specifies CASSALSGGQGAGNEQFF.

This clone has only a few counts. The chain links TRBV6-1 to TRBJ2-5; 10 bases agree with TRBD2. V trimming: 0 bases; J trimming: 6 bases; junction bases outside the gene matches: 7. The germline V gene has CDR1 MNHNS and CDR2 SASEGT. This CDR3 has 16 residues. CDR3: CASSEASSGSRQTQYF. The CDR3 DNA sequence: TGTGCCAGCAGTGAAGCATCTAGCGGGAGTAGGCAGACCCAGTACTTC.

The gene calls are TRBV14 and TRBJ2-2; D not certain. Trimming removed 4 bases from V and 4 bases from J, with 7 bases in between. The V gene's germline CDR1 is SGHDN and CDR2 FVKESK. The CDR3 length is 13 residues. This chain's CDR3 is CASSPYSTGELFF. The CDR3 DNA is TGTGCCAGCAGCCCGTACAGCACCGGGGAGCTGTTTTTT.

The CDR3 bases are TGCGCCAGCAGCTACCGGGACAGGTCCTACGGAGAGCAGTTCTTC. It specifies CASSYRDRSYGEQFF. The V and J genes are TRBV5-1 and TRBJ2-1; 8 nucleotides agree with TRBD1. The V segment lost 3 bases and the J segment 10 bases; nucleotides outside the gene matches: 12. This CDR3 comprises 15 residues. The germline V gene has CDR1 SGHRS and CDR2 YFSETQ.

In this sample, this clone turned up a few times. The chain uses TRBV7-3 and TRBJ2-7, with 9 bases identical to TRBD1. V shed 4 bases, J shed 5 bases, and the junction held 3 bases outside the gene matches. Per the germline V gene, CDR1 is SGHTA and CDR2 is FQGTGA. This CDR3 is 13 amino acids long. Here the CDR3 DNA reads TGTGCCAGCAGCTCCGGGACAGGGAACGAGCAGTACTTC. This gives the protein CASSSGTGNEQYF.

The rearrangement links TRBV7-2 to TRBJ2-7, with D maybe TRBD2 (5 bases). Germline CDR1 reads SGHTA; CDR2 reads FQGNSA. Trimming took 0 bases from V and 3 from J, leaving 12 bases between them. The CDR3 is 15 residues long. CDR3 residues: CASSLALTGNYEQYF. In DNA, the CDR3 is TGTGCCAGCAGCTTAGCTTTGACCGGGAACTACGAGCAGTACTTC.

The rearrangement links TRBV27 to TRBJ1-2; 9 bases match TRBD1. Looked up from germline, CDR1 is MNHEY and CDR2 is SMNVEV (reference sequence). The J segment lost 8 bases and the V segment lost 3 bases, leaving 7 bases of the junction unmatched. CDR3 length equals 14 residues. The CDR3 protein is CASSFGQGPDGYTF. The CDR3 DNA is TGTGCCAGCAGTTTTGGACAGGGGCCCGACGGCTACACCTTC.